The 7 T cell receptor beta chains in this list originate from one sample, sequenced in a study of OX40 agonist ivuxolimab in advanced cancers. Produced via immunoSEQ multiplex PCR; TCRdb's table is partial and in-frame only. The sample has 7,000 to 9,500 clones, around nine tenths seen once. The sequencing here drew on CD4+ or CD8+ T cells sorted from blood, taken in a trial of the OX40 agonist ivuxolimab. The receptor set was obtained from an adult with an advanced solid tumor such as melanoma, head and neck, liver or kidney cancer.

The J gene is TRBJ1-1, the V gene TRBV6-4; D possibly corresponds to TRBD1 (5 bases). The CDR3 sequence is 14 residues long. V was pared by 4 bases and J by 2 bases, with 11 bases between. Germline CDR1 is MRHNA and CDR2 is SNTAGT. DNA for the CDR3: TGTGCCAGCAGTGTCATGGGGGGAAACACTGAAGCTTTCTTT. Protein product: CASSVMGGNTEAFF.

The V and J genes are TRBV7-9 and TRBJ2-3; 10 nucleotides align to TRBD2. The V gene end was trimmed by 5 bases and the J gene end by 4 bases; junction bases not matched to a gene: 9. This CDR3 is 16 amino acids long. In germline, CDR1 is SEHNR, CDR2 FQNEAQ (reference sequence). CDR3 coding DNA: TGTGCCAGCAGCGAGAACCTAGCGGGGGCCTCAGATACGCAGTATTTT. Encoded protein: CASSENLAGASDTQYF.

The chain is built from TRBV4-1 and TRBJ2-7; a weak D match, TRBD2 (5 bases). Germline CDR1 is MGHRA and CDR2 is YSYEKL. V was pared by 1 base and J by 2 bases, with 9 bases between. CDR3 length equals 14 residues. The CDR3 is CASSQVTGTYEQYF. In DNA form, the CDR3 reads TGCGCCAGCAGCCAAGTAACCGGGACCTACGAGCAGTACTTC.

The rearrangement joins TRBV11-2 to TRBJ2-5; TRBD2 agrees at 9 bases. Germline CDR1 and CDR2: SGHAT and FQNNGV. V lost 5 bases, J lost 3 bases, and 7 bases stayed unmatched. The CDR3 runs 15 residues. The CDR3 is CASSRWASGEETQYF. In DNA form, the CDR3 reads TGTGCCAGCAGCCGGTGGGCTAGCGGGGAAGAGACCCAGTACTTC.

This chain joins TRBV11-2 and TRBJ2-5; 9 bases agree with TRBD1. Trimming at V came to 4 bases and at J to 2 bases, leaving 2 bases not matched to a gene. Germline V gene sequence: CDR1 SGHAT, CDR2 FQNNGV. The CDR3 runs to 14 residues. The CDR3 DNA is TGTGCCAGCAGCTCCGGGACAGGGCAAGAGACCCAGTACTTC. This translates into CASSSGTGQETQYF.

This chain links TRBV7-9 with TRBJ2-3; D is unresolved. The CDR3 sequence is 14 residues long. Deletions cut 1 base from V and 0 bases from J, with 5 bases between. Germline V gene lookup returns CDR1 SEHNR and CDR2 FQNEAQ (reference sequence). The CDR3 nucleotides read TGTGCCAGCAGCTTAGTTACTAGCACAGATACGCAGTATTTT. Translation: CASSLVTSTDTQYF.

The V call is TRBV10-3, the J call TRBJ2-4; possible D gene TRBD1, 6 bases. This CDR3 has 14 residues. Germline loops: CDR1 ENHRY, CDR2 SYGVKD. The V end was cut by 3 bases, the J end by 8 bases, with 14 bases between. The CDR3 nucleotides are TGTGCCATCAGTGAACAGGGAGTGGGGGACATTCAGTACTTC. Translated: CAISEQGVGDIQYF.